This T cell receptor beta chain was observed in a study of cytomegalovirus exposure and HLA in healthy donors. This clone has just one count. The CDR3 has 16 amino acids. The germline V gene has CDR1 MNHNY and CDR2 SVGAGI (reference sequence). The V segment lost 0 bases and the J segment 5 bases; nucleotides outside the gene matches: 6. Measured with immunoSEQ multiplex PCR; TCRdb has only the in-frame clones, and not every one. This repertoire shows 150,000 to 180,000 clones, around 83% found once; its top ten account for roughly 2.1%. This chain connects TRBV6-6 to TRBJ2-1; 8 bases map to TRBD1. Sequencing was done on a sample of PBMCs. The receptor's source is a human donor in good health. CDR3 sequence reads: CASSYSGDRGNNEQFF. The CDR3 bases are TGTGCCAGCAGTTACTCGGGCGACAGGGGAAACAATGAGCAGTTCTTC.